This T cell receptor (beta chain) was identified during a study of PD-1 blockade in classical Hodgkin lymphoma. Study overall: The patients were dosed with nivolumab 3 mg/kg, infused intravenously every 2 weeks. Notes on the study in general: Patients starting nivolumab under 1 year after ASCT were excluded. With CD4+ cells, TCR diversity rose significantly by C4D1, but not with CD8+ cells. Compared with healthy donors, newly diagnosed patients reportedly showed lower baseline TCR diversity.

Every patient was affected by relapse after autologous stem cell transplantation, while exposure to brentuximab vedotin was not uniform. Profiled with immunoSEQ multiplex PCR; TCRdb holds only in-frame clones, not every one. This table holds 50,000 to 75,000 clones, 70% to 90% found once. V was pared by 6 bases and J by 2 bases, with 14 bases between. Germline V CDR1 and CDR2: MNHEY, SVGAGI. The CDR3 contains 15 residues. As regards this clone: The target antigen is unknown.

The genes are TRBV6-5 and TRBJ1-3, with TRBD1 as a possible D gene (5 bases). Sequenced material: peripheral blood mononuclear cells (PBMCs), taken at baseline. This TCR derives from a human donor with classical Hodgkin lymphoma. The CDR3 loop is CASRKTALTGNTIYF. CDR3 bases: TGTGCCAGCAGGAAGACAGCTCTGACTGGAAACACCATATATTTT.